One and the same sample provided the 8 T cell receptor beta chains below, sequenced in a study of T cell changes during pregnancy in multiple sclerosis. Clones were read by immunoSEQ multiplex PCR, and TCRdb kept only the in-frame ones, dropping some. The sample consists of some 110,000 clones, approximately 90% of them appearing once. The specimen was peripheral blood, collected in the third trimester of pregnancy. These receptors were obtained from a female donor with multiple sclerosis, enrolled in a pregnancy study.

The chain is built from TRBV5-4 and TRBJ2-6; D is unresolved. Trimming shortened V by 3 bases and J by 4 bases, and 8 bases separated the two germline ends. The CDR3 covers 14 residues. The germline CDR1 and CDR2 sequences are SGHNT and YYREEE (reference sequence). CDR3 in amino acids: CASSYRSGANVLTF. The CDR3 nucleotides read TGTGCCAGCAGCTATAGATCCGGGGCCAACGTCCTGACTTTC.

The rearrangement links TRBV7-9 to TRBJ2-3; 7 bases map to TRBD2. The ends lost 5 bases at V and 0 bases at J; junction bases unmatched: 5. Per the germline V gene, CDR1 is SEHNR and CDR2 is FQNEAQ (reference sequence). The CDR3 length is 15 residues. This chain's CDR3 is CASSESGISTDTQYF. As DNA, the CDR3 is TGTGCCAGCAGCGAAAGCGGGATTAGCACAGATACGCAGTATTTT.

The rearrangement uses TRBV5-5 and TRBJ2-1, with D hard to call. The CDR3 runs 11 residues. Germline CDR1 is SGHKS and CDR2 is YYEKEE (reference sequence). V was trimmed by 4 bases and J by 7 bases, leaving 6 bases between them. CDR3 in amino acids: CASSPLNEQFF. CDR3 bases: TGTGCCAGCAGCCCCCTGAATGAGCAGTTCTTC.

J is TRBJ1-3 and V is TRBV4-1; tentative D call: TRBD1 (5 bases). The V end lost 0 bases, the J end lost 4 bases, and 13 bases lay between the germline ends. This CDR3 has 16 residues. Germline V lookup: CDR1 MGHRA, CDR2 YSYEKL. The CDR3 DNA reads as TGCGCCAGCAGCCAAGAGTTCTGGGGCGTCGGAAACACCATATATTTT. Amino acid sequence: CASSQEFWGVGNTIYF.

This sequence joins TRBV11-2 and TRBJ2-7, with TRBD1 as a possible D gene (6 bases). Germline V gene lookup returns CDR1 SGHAT and CDR2 FQNNGV. V lost 1 base and J lost 6, with 13 bases in between. This CDR3 comprises 14 residues. CDR3 residues: CASSLVRGDREQYF. The CDR3 DNA reads TGTGCCAGCAGCTTAGTCAGGGGAGATCGCGAGCAGTACTTC.

This sequence joins TRBV5-4 and TRBJ2-1; D is perhaps TRBD1 (5 bases). In germline, CDR1 is SGHNT, CDR2 YYREEE (reference sequence). Trimming cost V 0 bases and J 8 bases, with 21 bases left between them. The length of the CDR3 is 17 residues. The CDR3 sequence is CASSLEAAVITGYEQFF. Here the CDR3 DNA reads TGTGCCAGCAGCTTGGAGGCGGCGGTGATTACAGGCTATGAGCAGTTCTTC.

J is TRBJ1-2 and V is TRBV19; D is unclear. CDR3 length equals 12 residues. Deletions cut 5 bases from V and 5 bases from J, with 9 bases between. Germline V gives CDR1 LNHDA, CDR2 SQIVND (reference sequence). This chain's CDR3 is CASSYTGYGYTF. Here the CDR3 DNA reads TGTGCCAGTAGTTATACGGGTTATGGCTACACCTTC.

This clone was seen more than once but under ten times. DNA for the CDR3: TGCGCCAGCAGTGACCCTAGCGGGGGGAACACCGGGGAGCTGTTTTTT. It translates to CASSDPSGGNTGELFF. The rearrangement joins TRBV10-1 to TRBJ2-2; 10 bases are shared with TRBD2. There are 16 residues in the CDR3. J lost 1 base, V lost 3 bases, and 2 bases had no gene match. Germline V CDR1 and CDR2: WNHNN, SYGVQD (reference sequence).